This T cell receptor beta chain was documented in a study of cytomegalovirus exposure and HLA in healthy donors. Study-level information: Ancestry clustering placed more than 65% of around 400 genotyped donors in the Caucasian-associated cluster. Broader study findings: When analyzed later, a missense DCLRE1C variant was found to be linked to TCR beta V- and J-gene trimming. Among CMV-associated TCR beta chains, most appeared HLA-restricted in a later analysis.

Germline values: CDR1 PRHDT, CDR2 FYEKMQ (reference sequence). The CDR3 is 12 amino acids. V shed 5 bases, J shed 6 bases, and the junction held 3 bases outside the gene matches. The PCR used 60 Vbeta and 13 Jbeta primers. Profiling relied on immunoSEQ multiplex PCR, and the TCRdb table lists in-frame clones only, not all of them. This repertoire shows fewer than 150,000 clones, more than 70% found once; its top ten account for 4.5% to 6%. For this clone: What it binds is not known.

Donors were ostensibly healthy at sampling, although undocumented immune exposures were probable. Sequencing input: PBMCs. V and J are TRBV13 and TRBJ1-1; the match to TRBD1 covers 7 bases. The sequence was obtained from a woman aged 50 to 60 in good health and CMV-seronegative. CDR3 nucleotides: TGTGCCAGCAGCGCCGGGACAGCTGAAGCTTTCTTT. Protein sequence: CASSAGTAEAFF.